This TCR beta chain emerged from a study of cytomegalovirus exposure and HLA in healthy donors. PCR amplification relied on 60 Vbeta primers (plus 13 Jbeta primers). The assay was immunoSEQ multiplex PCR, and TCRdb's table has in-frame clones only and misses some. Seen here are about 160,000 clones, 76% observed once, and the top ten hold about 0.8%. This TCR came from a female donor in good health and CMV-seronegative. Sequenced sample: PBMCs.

The CDR3 loop reads CASILTDTGELFF. The CDR3 DNA reads TGTGCCAGCATTCTGACAGACACCGGGGAGCTGTTTTTT. The chain joins TRBV6-1 to TRBJ2-2; the D gene is possibly TRBD1 (5 bases). CDR3 length: 13 amino acids. Trimming removed 7 bases from V and 3 bases from J, with 9 bases in between. The germline V gene encodes CDR1 MNHNS and CDR2 SASEGT.